This T cell receptor beta chain was identified during a study of shared clonotypes between healthy human individuals. For the study at large: CD4 naive and memory got three plates each, CD8 naive two, CD8 memory one. Study-wide results and limits: An expected dependence of interdonor clonotype sharing on sequencing depth was noted.

The test was conducted at deep level. Per the original methods: For the immunoSEQ data, sequences were junction-only without quality scores, so filtering differed. Profiled with immunoSEQ multiplex PCR; TCRdb holds only in-frame clones, not every one. V, J and clone size are taken as reported in that table, and D and trimming were inferred from the DNA itself. Of roughly 1,000,000 clones in the sample, around 78% were seen once. V shed 7 bases and J shed 8 bases, with 14 bases lying between them. Germline lookup yields CDR1 SQVTM and CDR2 ANQGSEA. This CDR3 spans 11 amino acids. Comments on this clone: Its antigen is currently unknown.

The chain uses TRBV29-1 and TRBJ1-2, with D uncertain. Sample: memory CD4+ T cells from PBMCs. The subset here: CD45RA-negative fraction. This TCR derives from a man younger than 35 in good health. Some clones in this sample may be carry-over from other donors' samples. The DNA for the CDR3 is TGCAGCGCGAGCAAGGGTTACGGCTACACCTTC. It codes for CSASKGYGYTF.